The sequence of this TCR beta chain was determined in a study of blood T cells in healthy people across ages. For the second PCR, which ran for about 7 to 11 cycles, a sample-barcoded 5' primer and a J-beta primer mix were used. Each CDR3 protein is one row after TCRdb ran MiXCR on the 5' RACE reads. The repertoire has 730,000 or so distinct CDR3 sequences, around 40% of them found once; the top ten carry 20% to 25%. In this sample, this clonotype turned up a few times. Donors were systemically healthy Caucasian individuals from Russia aged roughly 6 to 100 years. Germline loops: CDR1 SEHNR, CDR2 FQNEAQ (reference sequence). Unmatched junction bases numbered 5, after V lost 1 base and J lost 7 bases. The CDR3 spans 14 residues.

Sequences were obtained from blood. The sequence was collected from a woman in her fifties or sixties in good health. This rearrangement joins TRBV7-9 to TRBJ1-2; 8 positions agree with TRBD1. The CDR3 region has the DNA TGTGCCAGCAGCTTAGAGGCAGGGGGCAGTGGCTACACCTTC. Its protein product is CASSLEAGGSGYTF. The full variable domain, completed using reference TRBV7-9 and TRBJ1-2, is DTGVSQNPRHKITKRGQNVTFRCDPISEHNRLYWYRQTLGQGPEFLTYFQNEAQLEKSRLLSDRFSAERPKGSFSTLEIQRTEQGDSAMYLCASSLEAGGSGYTFGSGTRLTVV.